A single sample is the source of the 8 T cell receptor beta chains below, sequenced in a study of Graves' ophthalmopathy and Graves' hyperthyroidism. Transcripts of RNA were the source for amplifying TCR beta CDR3 regions. Following a first-round RT-PCR that used HTBI primers, a second-round multiplex PCR was carried out. Each CDR3 protein is one row after TCRdb ran MiXCR on the multiplex PCR reads. This sample has about 400,000 distinct CDR3 sequences, with about 16% found just once. Input material: peripheral blood. These TCRs come from a woman in her late teens or twenties with Graves' ophthalmopathy.

The sample holds one count of this clonotype. For the CDR3, the DNA is TGTGCCAGCAGTTACTCCGGGCCGACCTATGGCTACACCTTC. Translating it yields CASSYSGPTYGYTF. The chain uses TRBV6-2 or TRBV6-3 and TRBJ1-2; D is ambiguous. Trimming took 0 bases from V and 4 from J, leaving 9 bases between them. Per germline, CDR1 MNHEY and CDR2 SVGEGT. The CDR3 covers 14 residues.

At least ten counts were recorded for this clonotype. The rearrangement joins TRBV6-2 or TRBV6-3 to TRBJ2-6; D ambiguous. This CDR3 is built from 16 residues. CDR1 and CDR2 (germline): MNHEY, SVGEGT. The germline V and J ends were trimmed by 6 bases and 4 bases, with 16 bases remaining between them. CDR3 nucleotide sequence: TGTGCCAGCAGCAAAACTGTCGTGGGAGGGGCCAACGTCCTGACTTTC. It specifies CASSKTVVGGANVLTF.

There are many counts of this clonotype. This sequence joins TRBV10-2 and TRBJ2-7; possibly TRBD2 for D (5 bases). Germline CDR1 and CDR2: WSHSY and SAAADI. CDR3 length: 12 amino acids. V lost 9 bases and J 3 bases, leaving 12 bases between the germline ends. Here the CDR3 reads CASVGVHYEQYF. DNA for the CDR3: TGCGCCAGTGTCGGGGTCCACTACGAGCAGTACTTC.

This clonotype occurred many times. The chain joins TRBV19 to TRBJ1-2; D is ambiguous. Germline CDR1 reads LNHDA; CDR2 reads SQIVND (reference sequence). Between the trimmed V and J ends, which lost 2 bases and 3 bases, there was a span of 10 bases. The CDR3 is 14 amino acids. Written as DNA, the CDR3 is TGTGCCAGTAGTATAAGAGTGATGCACTATGGCTACACCTTC. Translating gives CASSIRVMHYGYTF.

The chain uses TRBV3-1 and TRBJ2-5; the D gene is possibly TRBD2 (6 bases). The CDR3 runs 14 residues. V was clipped by 4 bases and J by 0 bases, with 9 bases between them. Germline CDR1 reads LGHDT; CDR2 reads YNNKEL (reference sequence). The CDR3 sequence is CASSLREHQETQYF. CDR3 nucleotides: TGTGCCAGCAGCCTTCGGGAGCACCAAGAGACCCAGTACTTC.

This clonotype has at least ten counts. V and J are TRBV6-2 or TRBV6-3 and TRBJ1-5, with 7 positions matching TRBD1. This CDR3 comprises 15 residues. Germline V gives CDR1 MNHEY, CDR2 SVGEGT. The CDR3 sequence is CATKLTGRSNQPQHF. The DNA for the CDR3 is TGTGCTACTAAACTGACAGGGCGGTCCAATCAGCCCCAGCATTTT.

This clonotype was recorded at least ten times. The chain is built from TRBV9 and TRBJ2-7; 8 bases fit TRBD1. With V trimmed by 4 bases and J by 0 bases, 18 bases remained unmatched. The CDR3 is made up of 19 amino acids. The germline gives CDR1 SGDLS, CDR2 YYNGEE. The CDR3 DNA reads TGTGCCAGCAGCCCCTCAAAACAGGGGGGTTCGAAAAGCTCCTACGAGCAGTACTTC. Protein: CASSPSKQGGSKSSYEQYF. Full variable domain (outside the CDR3, taken from reference TRBV9 and TRBJ2-7): DSGVTQTPKHLITATGQRVTLRCSPRSGDLSVYWYQQSLDQGLQFLIQYYNGEERAKGNILERFSAQQFPDLHSELNLSSLELGDSALYFCASSPSKQGGSKSSYEQYFGPGTRLTVT.

This clonotype has ten or more counts. This chain links TRBV11-1 with TRBJ1-2; no clear D gene. Trimming shortened V by 5 bases and J by 5 bases, and 18 bases separated the two germline ends. Germline V lookup: CDR1 SGHAT, CDR2 FQDESV (reference sequence). The CDR3 runs to 15 residues. The CDR3 DNA follows: TGTGCCAGCAGCCGCTTAGGGAGGGTCGGTTATGGCTACACCTTC. Protein product: CASSRLGRVGYGYTF.